Below, 6 T cell receptor beta chains from the same sample are listed, as sequenced in a study of T cells in women clearing cervical HPV infection (dated by TCRdb to between 2017 and 2018). The library was prepared using the immunoSEQ multiplex PCR assay. This immuneACCESS table, as held by TCRdb, lists in-frame sequences with V and J called but not all clones. Of the missing ones, under half trace to an unresolved V gene in checked studies; the others have no known cause. The table for this sample records roughly 15,000 clones. 7.5% to 8.5% of the sample is taken by the ten largest. The sample was blood buffy coat. All receptors come from a woman between 18 and 75 years old with a cervical HPV16 infection that either progressed to CIN3+ or cleared (not recorded which).

Turning to this clone: The read stops 3 residues short of the end of the CDR3; the missing end is completed from the germline J gene. The chain recombines TRBV20-1 with TRBJ2-5, with 7 bases matching TRBD1. The ends lost 5 bases at V and 1 base at J; junction bases unmatched: 1. Germline V lookup: CDR1 DFQATT, CDR2 SNEGSKA (reference sequence). The CDR3 has 12 amino acids. CDR3: CSAGTAQETQYF. The CDR3 DNA, read in part, is TGCAGTGCTGGGACAGCCCAAGAGACC.

Concerning this clone itself: The read stops 3 residues short of the end of the CDR3; the missing end is completed from the germline J gene. The chain is built from TRBV6-1 and TRBJ1-1, with D possibly TRBD1 on 5 matching bases. The CDR3 spans 17 residues. Trimming stripped 0 bases from V and 0 bases from J, with 14 bases between. Looked up from germline, CDR1 is MNHNS and CDR2 is SASEGT. The covered CDR3 bases are TGTGCCAGCAGTGAAGCGCTTCGGAGGGGTATGAACACTGAA. Amino acids: CASSEALRRGMNTE. The complete CDR3 sequence is CASSEALRRGMNTEAFF.

A remark on this clone: Read data end 3 residues before the CDR3 end; the end is taken from the germline J gene. This sequence joins TRBV28 and TRBJ2-7, with D uncertain. V was pared by 5 bases and J by 3 bases, with 11 bases between. The CDR3 spans 13 residues. CDR1 is MDHEN and CDR2 is SYDVKM in the germline V gene. The CDR3 sequence: CASSPQTHYEQYF. Partial CDR3 DNA: TGTGCCAGCAGTCCACAGACCCACTACGAG.

Note on this clone: The DNA ends 3 residues before the CDR3 does, and the rest of the CDR3 is filled in from the germline J gene. This chain links TRBV13 with TRBJ2-2; D uncertain. The germline CDR1 and CDR2 sequences are PRHDT and FYEKMQ (reference sequence). The CDR3 runs 14 residues. The chain's CDR3 is CASSKTPINEKLFF. The covered CDR3 bases are TGTGCCAGCAGCAAGACACCTATAAATGAAAAG.

To note about this clone: Read sequence stops 3 residues before the CDR3 end, and the germline J gene provides the missing end. The chain employs TRBV20-1 and TRBJ2-1, with 10 bases identical to TRBD2. Looked up from germline, CDR1 is DFQATT and CDR2 is SNEGSKA (reference sequence). This CDR3 has 15 amino acids. V gave up 4 bases and J gave up 8 bases; unmatched junction bases: 11. The sequenced part of the CDR3 DNA is TGCAGTGCTAAGACTCCTAGCGGGAGCGGTTATGAG. Translated, it gives CSAKTPSGSGYE. The complete CDR3 reads CSAKTPSGSGYEQFF.

Partial CDR3 DNA: TGTGCCAGCAGCTCCCTAGAAAGCTCCTACAATGAG. It yields the protein CASSSLESSYNE. The whole CDR3 sequence is CASSSLESSYNEQFF. The V gene is TRBV11-3, the J gene TRBJ2-1, with D unresolved. The read is 3 residues too short to cover the CDR3 end, so that end is filled in from the germline J gene. The V end lost 4 bases, the J end lost 0 bases, and 10 bases lay between the germline ends. The CDR3 is 15 residues long. CDR1 and CDR2 from the germline V gene are SGHNT and YENEEA.